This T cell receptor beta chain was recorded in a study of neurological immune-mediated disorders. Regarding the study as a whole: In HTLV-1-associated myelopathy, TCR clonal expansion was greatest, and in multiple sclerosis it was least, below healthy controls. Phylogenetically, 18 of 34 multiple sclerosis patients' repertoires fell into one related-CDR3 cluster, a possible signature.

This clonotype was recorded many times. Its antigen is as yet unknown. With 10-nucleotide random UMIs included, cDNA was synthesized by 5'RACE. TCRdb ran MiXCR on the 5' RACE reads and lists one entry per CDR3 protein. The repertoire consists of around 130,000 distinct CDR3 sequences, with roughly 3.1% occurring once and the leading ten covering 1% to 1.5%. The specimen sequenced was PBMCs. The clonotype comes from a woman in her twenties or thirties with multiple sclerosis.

The CDR3 loop is CASSQDFGTAETQYF. The CDR3, as DNA: TGCGCCAGCAGCCAAGATTTTGGCACTGCAGAGACCCAGTACTTC. This chain joins TRBV4-3 and TRBJ2-5; D is ambiguous. CDR3 length equals 15 residues. The germline V gene encodes CDR1 LGHNA and CDR2 YSLEER. V lost 0 bases and J 4 bases, leaving 12 bases between the germline ends.